Each of the 19 T cell receptor beta chains below was sequenced from the same sample in a study of PD-1 blockade in classical Hodgkin lymphoma. After autologous stem cell transplantation all patients relapsed, and prior brentuximab vedotin exposure differed between cohorts. Here immunoSEQ multiplex PCR was the method, and the copy in TCRdb shows in-frame clones only, minus some. The repertoire includes roughly 62,000 clones, around 88% of them detected once, and under 15% sits in the top ten. The material was peripheral blood mononuclear cells (PBMCs), obtained at baseline. The receptor source for this set is a human donor with classical Hodgkin lymphoma.

The chain combines TRBV9 with TRBJ1-4; D may be TRBD1 (5 bases). The CDR3 is 14 amino acids. Trimming stripped 0 bases from V and 5 bases from J, with 8 bases between. CDR1 is SGDLS, CDR2 YYNGEE, per germline. In nucleotides, the CDR3 is TGTGCCAGCAGCGTAGATCCAGGGAATGAAAAACTGTTTTTT. It encodes CASSVDPGNEKLFF.

As concerns this clone: A junction boundary mismatches the germline segment, possibly from a read error. The DNA for the CDR3 is TGTGCCGGCAGTCCCACTAGCGGGGGAAACACCGGGGAGCTGTTTTTT. Its translation is CAGSPTSGGNTGELFF. The gene calls are TRBV27 and TRBJ2-2, with 11 bases identical to TRBD2. From germline, CDR1 is MNHEY and CDR2 SMNVEV (reference sequence). The CDR3 spans 16 residues.

The V call is TRBV27, the J call TRBJ2-3; tentative D call: TRBD2 (6 bases). The germline CDR1 and CDR2 sequences are MNHEY and SMNVEV (reference sequence). With 2 bases removed from V and 1 base from J, the gap between germline ends came to 13 bases. CDR3 size: 16 residues. CDR3 bases: TGTGCCAGCAGTTTACCACCGACTAGGGGCACAGATACGCAGTATTTT. Protein: CASSLPPTRGTDTQYF.

V is TRBV5-6 and J is TRBJ1-2; D unresolved. This CDR3 contains 15 residues. The V and J ends lost 3 bases and 0 bases respectively, with 12 bases between them. The V gene's germline CDR1 is SGHDT and CDR2 YYEEEE. The CDR3 DNA is TGTGCCAGCAGCTGGACGGACCTTTCTAACTATGGCTACACCTTC. Protein: CASSWTDLSNYGYTF.

This clone was seen only once. The chain employs TRBV19 and TRBJ1-5; unclear D gene. The germline V gene has CDR1 LNHDA and CDR2 SQIVND (reference sequence). The ends were cut back, 7 bases at V and 5 bases at J, with 12 bases in the middle. The CDR3 is made up of 13 amino acids. CDR3 amino acids: CASNRVLDQPQHF. The CDR3 DNA reads TGTGCCAGTAACCGTGTGCTTGATCAGCCCCAGCATTTT.

This clone was observed a single time. Being one base from a much bigger clone, this may be a read error. Here the CDR3 DNA reads TGTGCCAGCAGCTTAGAGGCATCCAACTATGACTACACCTTC. This gives the protein CASSLEASNYDYTF. The J gene is TRBJ1-2, the V gene TRBV7-6; D remains unclear. There are 14 residues in the CDR3. Germline V CDR1 and CDR2: SGHVS, FNYEAQ.

J is TRBJ1-2 and V is TRBV27, with a weak D call TRBD1 (6 bases). Trimming pared 3 bases from V and 6 bases from J, leaving 11 bases between. Looked up from germline, CDR1 is MNHEY and CDR2 is SMNVEV (reference sequence). CDR3 length: 13 residues. The CDR3 spells CASSFRGRDGYTF. The DNA of the CDR3 is TGTGCCAGCAGTTTTCGGGGGCGGGATGGCTACACCTTC.

The chain recombines TRBV7-9 with TRBJ1-1; D is undetermined. The CDR3 totals 11 residues. Trimming cost V 5 bases and J 8 bases, with 9 bases left between them. Germline V lookup: CDR1 SEHNR, CDR2 FQNEAQ (reference sequence). The CDR3 bases are TGTGCCAGCAGCCTGGTCAGGGAAGCTTTCTTT. It is translated as CASSLVREAFF. The variable domain in full, completed from reference TRBV7-9 and TRBJ1-1, reads DTGVSQNPRHKITKRGQNVTFRCDPISEHNRLYWYRQTLGQGPEFLTYFQNEAQLEKSRLLSDRFSAERPKGSFSTLEIQRTEQGDSAMYLCASSLVREAFFGQGTRLTVV.

This clone was found once. J is TRBJ1-1 and V is TRBV5-1; no definite D call. This CDR3 is built from 14 residues. With 0 bases removed from V and 3 bases from J, the gap between germline ends came to 9 bases. Per germline, CDR1 SGHRS and CDR2 YFSETQ. The CDR3 sequence is CASSLGTLDTEAFF. The CDR3 DNA follows: TGCGCCAGCAGCTTGGGAACTCTGGACACTGAAGCTTTCTTT.

This chain links TRBV5-1 with TRBJ1-4; possible D gene TRBD1, 6 bases. Germline V gives CDR1 SGHRS, CDR2 YFSETQ. V lost 2 bases and J 4 bases, leaving 12 bases between the germline ends. The CDR3 has 15 residues. The CDR3 reads CASSFATGFNEKLFF. The CDR3 DNA reads as TGCGCCAGCAGCTTCGCGACAGGCTTTAATGAAAAACTGTTTTTT.

The gene calls are TRBV4-3 and TRBJ2-6; perhaps TRBD2 as D (5 bases). Germline V gene lookup returns CDR1 LGHNA and CDR2 YSLEER. CDR3 length: 21 amino acids. The V and J ends lost 1 base and 1 base respectively, with 23 bases between them. The CDR3, as DNA: TGCGCCAGCAGCCAAGTGTCTCCGTCCAGAGGGAACCCTTCTGGGGCCAACGTCCTGACTTTC. Protein: CASSQVSPSRGNPSGANVLTF.

The chain links TRBV5-1 to TRBJ1-1, with 9 bases fitting TRBD1. With 3 bases clipped from V and 6 bases from J, the junction kept 9 bases outside the gene matches. Germline V CDR1 and CDR2: SGHRS, YFSETQ. The CDR3 is 15 amino acids. The DNA for the CDR3 is TGCGCCAGCAGCTGGGACCGGGACAGGGACGCTGAAGCTTTCTTT. Translated: CASSWDRDRDAEAFF.

The J gene is TRBJ1-2, the V gene TRBV6-5, with D uncertain. The CDR3 totals 14 residues. V lost 6 bases and J lost 4, with 15 bases in between. Looked up from germline, CDR1 is MNHEY and CDR2 is SVGAGI. Here the CDR3 DNA reads TGTGCCAGCAGGGATCCCACAGAATTCTATGGCTACACCTTC. The encoded protein is CASRDPTEFYGYTF.

J is TRBJ1-5 and V is TRBV19; D unclear. The CDR3 is 12 amino acids. Trimming left V 3 bases short and J 5 bases short, with 5 bases between. From germline, CDR1 is LNHDA and CDR2 SQIVND (reference sequence). The chain's CDR3 is CASSIGDQPQHF. The CDR3 DNA reads as TGTGCCAGTAGTATTGGGGATCAGCCCCAGCATTTT.

The rearrangement uses TRBV10-3 and TRBJ2-5; TRBD2 is a possible D gene (5 bases). The CDR3 consists of 12 residues. V shed 4 bases and J shed 2 bases, with 5 bases lying between them. Per the germline V gene, CDR1 is ENHRY and CDR2 is SYGVKD. The CDR3 loop reads CAISGEQETQYF. The CDR3 DNA follows: TGTGCCATCAGTGGGGAGCAAGAGACCCAGTACTTC.

The CDR3 DNA is TGTGCTAGTGGTTTGGTACTCCACAGGGGGAGCACTGAAGCTTTCTTT. Its translation is CASGLVLHRGSTEAFF. The V and J genes are TRBV12-5 and TRBJ1-1; 8 bases align to TRBD1. Germline CDR1 reads LGHNT; CDR2 reads FRNRAP. CDR3 size: 16 residues. The J segment lost 4 bases and the V segment lost 0 bases, leaving 7 bases of the junction unmatched.

The V and J genes are TRBV7-2 and TRBJ2-3; TRBD2 matches at 10 bases. V dropped 3 bases and J dropped 3; count of bases not matched to a gene: 0. CDR1 is SGHTA and CDR2 is FQGNSA in the germline V gene. The CDR3 contains 14 residues. CDR3 coding DNA: TGTGCCAGCAGCTTGACTAGCGGGACAGATACGCAGTATTTT. This gives the protein CASSLTSGTDTQYF.

This clone was counted once. The CDR3 is CASSRRVTDTQYF. DNA of the CDR3: TGTGCCAGCAGCCGCAGGGTCACAGATACGCAGTATTTT. The rearrangement uses TRBV11-2 and TRBJ2-3; a weak D match, TRBD1 (5 bases). CDR1 SGHAT and CDR2 FQNNGV come from the germline V gene. V lost 5 bases to trimming and J lost 2 bases, with 8 bases between them. This CDR3 has 13 residues.

CDR3 in amino acids: CASSLTLAGVTDTQYF. The CDR3 DNA follows: TGTGCCAGCAGCCTGACCCTAGCGGGGGTCACAGATACGCAGTATTTT. The chain recombines TRBV5-5 with TRBJ2-3; 10 bases match TRBD2. Germline values: CDR1 SGHKS, CDR2 YYEKEE (reference sequence). The V segment lost 4 bases and the J segment 2 bases; nucleotides outside the gene matches: 7. The CDR3 length is 16 residues. Full variable domain (rest looked up from reference TRBV5-5 and TRBJ2-3): DAGVTQSPTHLIKTRGQQVTLRCSPISGHKSVSWYQQVLGQGPQFIFQYYEKEERGRGNFPDRFSARQFPNYSSELNVNALLLGDSALYLCASSLTLAGVTDTQYFGPGTRLTVL.